This is a list of T cell receptor beta chains from one sample in a study of response to subunit inactivated influenza vaccine. TCRdb passed the RT-PCR reads through MiXCR, listing each CDR3 protein once. The repertoire has over 300,000 distinct CDR3 sequences, less than 25% of them found once; the top ten carry roughly 10%. Specimen: PBMCs from blood, collected about 20 months after vaccination. Receptors were obtained from a man aged 50 to 75 who received an inactivated influenza vaccine. The CDR3 runs from the conserved cysteine through the conserved F or W.

V | CDR3
TRBV6-6 | CASSAGTVEKLFF
TRBV7-8 | CASSSDRHFMNTEAFF
TRBV20-1 | CSASKLPSSGNTIYF
TRBV7-9 | CASSPHYSVEYYEQYF
TRBV29-1 | CSVDLASGLNEQFF
TRBV28 | CASSLLGTSGEQYF
TRBV12-3/TRBV12-4 | CASSTSGIYNEQFF
TRBV20-1 | CSARDHGDREVPDANTGELFF
TRBV4-3 | CASSPEWPEGGTSPLHF
TRBV4-3 | CASRQVPRTYEQYF
TRBV4-1 | CASSQDRWQNSPSPNTGELFF
TRBV6-1 | CASSPGQTYSNQPQHF
TRBV15 | CATSSERTVNTEAFF
TRBV28 | CASSSDRLRGYTF
TRBV5-1 | CASSLSGSGNTIYF
TRBV7-9 | CASSLGTGFFGQPQHF
TRBV5-1 | CASSPIEFDQETQYF
TRBV4-2 | CASSQAGLWDRGTDTQYF
TRBV4-3 | CASSRGTLEVNEQFF
TRBV20-1 | CSAGSGTANTGELFF
TRBV29-1 | CSGRLTGDTEAFF
TRBV12-3/TRBV12-4 | CASRREAQETQYF
TRBV27 | CASSLRQHTDTQYF
TRBV9 | CASSVVGGGQQNYGYTF
TRBV30 | CAWSVIVRGENTEAFF